This TCR beta chain stems from a study of cytomegalovirus exposure and HLA in healthy donors. Study-wide results and caveats: V- and J-gene trimming in TCR beta was tied to a missense DCLRE1C variant by an analysis performed later.

V dropped 6 bases and J dropped 2; count of bases not matched to a gene: 6. Per germline, CDR1 MNHEY and CDR2 SMNVEV (reference sequence). This CDR3 region has 15 residues. Comments on this clone: The antigen is not known.

The PCR was carried out with 60 Vbeta primers and 13 Jbeta primers. Measured with immunoSEQ multiplex PCR; TCRdb has only the in-frame clones, and not every one. Of some 160,000 clones in the sample, almost 80% were seen once. This receptor was taken from a woman in her twenties or thirties in good health and CMV-seronegative. Sequenced sample: PBMCs. The chain recombines TRBV27 with TRBJ2-7; 11 bases agree with TRBD1. For the CDR3, the DNA is TGTGCCAGCAGCGGGCCGGGACAGGGGGCCTACGAGCAGTACTTC. It codes for CASSGPGQGAYEQYF.